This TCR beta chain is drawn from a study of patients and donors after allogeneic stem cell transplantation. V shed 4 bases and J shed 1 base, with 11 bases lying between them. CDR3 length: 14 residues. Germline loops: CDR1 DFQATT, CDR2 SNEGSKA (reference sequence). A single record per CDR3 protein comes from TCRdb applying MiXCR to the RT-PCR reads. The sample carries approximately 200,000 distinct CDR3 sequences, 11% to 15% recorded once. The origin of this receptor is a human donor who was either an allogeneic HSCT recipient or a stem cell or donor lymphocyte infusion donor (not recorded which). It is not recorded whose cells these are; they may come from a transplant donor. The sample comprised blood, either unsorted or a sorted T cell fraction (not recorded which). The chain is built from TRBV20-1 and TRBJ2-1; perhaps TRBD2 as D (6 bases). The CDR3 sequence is CSATPGVSYNEQFF. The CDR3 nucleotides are TGCAGTGCTACCCCGGGAGTGTCCTACAATGAGCAGTTCTTC.